One sample yielded the 24 T cell receptor beta chains listed below, sequenced in a study of cytomegalovirus exposure and HLA in healthy donors. PCR involved 60 Vbeta and 13 Jbeta primers. The assay was immunoSEQ multiplex PCR, and TCRdb's table has in-frame clones only and misses some. The sample includes under 85,000 clones, 65% to 80% of them seen just once. The sample comprised PBMCs. Receptors were obtained from a man aged 35 to 55 in good health and CMV-seropositive.

The chain employs TRBV9 and TRBJ1-1; D gene unclear. Germline values: CDR1 SGDLS, CDR2 YYNGEE. Trimming removed 4 bases from V and 2 bases from J, with 12 bases in between. This CDR3 contains 14 residues. This CDR3 is CASSPWATNTEAFF. In DNA form, the CDR3 reads TGTGCCAGCAGCCCGTGGGCCACCAACACTGAAGCTTTCTTT.

The V and J genes are TRBV5-6 and TRBJ1-5; D gene ambiguous. Germline CDR1 is SGHDT and CDR2 is YYEEEE. This CDR3 spans 16 amino acids. The V and J ends lost 1 base and 5 bases respectively, with 16 bases between them. The DNA of the CDR3 is TGTGCCAGCAGCTTGTGGTCAGACACCTTCGATCAGCCCCAGCATTTT. Translating it yields CASSLWSDTFDQPQHF.

The V gene is TRBV7-9, the J gene TRBJ1-1; no definite D call. Germline V lookup: CDR1 SEHNR, CDR2 FQNEAQ (reference sequence). V lost 1 base and J 0 bases, leaving 9 bases between the germline ends. CDR3 size: 15 residues. CDR3 amino acids: CASSLESGLNTEAFF. Here the CDR3 DNA reads TGTGCCAGCAGCTTAGAATCGGGTCTGAACACTGAAGCTTTCTTT.

The rearrangement joins TRBV6-1 to TRBJ1-4; tentatively, D is TRBD1 (5 bases). V lost 6 bases to trimming and J lost 5 bases, with 13 bases between them. Germline loops: CDR1 MNHNS, CDR2 SASEGT. CDR3 length: 14 amino acids. The CDR3 region is CASSSGGGNEKLFF. CDR3 bases: TGTGCCAGCAGCAGTGGTGGGGGGAATGAAAAACTGTTTTTT.

In DNA, the CDR3 is TGCGCCAGCAGCCAAGAAAGGTCCCAGGGTGAGCAGTTCTTC. This translates into CASSQERSQGEQFF. The chain has TRBV4-3 and TRBJ2-1; D is perhaps TRBD1 (5 bases). This CDR3 contains 14 residues. The germline gives CDR1 LGHNA, CDR2 YSLEER. Trimming took 0 bases from V and 9 from J, leaving 12 bases between them.

This clone occurred a few times. The rearrangement uses TRBV29-1 and TRBJ2-1; 9 bases agree with TRBD1. J lost 6 bases, V lost 5 bases, and 11 bases had no gene match. Per the germline V gene, CDR1 is SQVTM and CDR2 is ANQGSEA. The CDR3 consists of 15 residues. The CDR3 reads CSVSTGTGITNEQFF. The CDR3 DNA reads TGCAGCGTTTCCACCGGGACAGGGATTACCAATGAGCAGTTCTTC.

Details on this clone: This specimen includes other DNA sequences encoding the same CDR3. The chain is built from TRBV4-3 and TRBJ1-6; D may be TRBD1 (5 bases). Germline CDR1 and CDR2: LGHNA and YSLEER. This CDR3 region has 16 residues. V was shortened by 0 bases and J by 13 bases, with 19 bases between the two germline ends. Here the CDR3 DNA reads TGCGCCAGCAGCCAAGATTGGGGCAGGGCCGGTTCCCCCCTCCACTTT. Its protein is CASSQDWGRAGSPLHF.

The DNA of the CDR3 is TGTGCCTGGAGTTTACAGGGGTCCCCACAGTACTTC. It codes for CAWSLQGSPQYF. The V and J genes are TRBV30 and TRBJ2-7; 7 bases agree with TRBD1. V lost 2 bases to trimming and J lost 10 bases; unmatched junction nucleotides: 8. The germline CDR1 and CDR2 sequences are GTSNPN and SVGIG (reference sequence). This CDR3 has 12 amino acids.

The sample holds a few counts of this clone. The gene calls are TRBV9 and TRBJ2-2, with D perhaps matching TRBD1 (5 bases). This CDR3 has 14 residues. The V end was cut by 0 bases, the J end by 3 bases, with 6 bases between. Germline V lookup: CDR1 SGDLS, CDR2 YYNGEE. The CDR3 DNA sequence: TGTGCCAGCAGCGTAGGGACACACACCGGGGAGCTGTTTTTT. Its translation is CASSVGTHTGELFF.

This chain joins TRBV11-3 and TRBJ2-3; TRBD1 agrees at 9 bases. This CDR3 has 16 residues. V shed 1 base, J shed 5 bases, and the junction held 7 bases outside the gene matches. Germline V lookup: CDR1 SGHNT, CDR2 YENEEA. CDR3: CASSLGGTGRIDTQYF. The CDR3 nucleotides are TGTGCCAGCAGCTTAGGCGGGACAGGGCGTATAGATACGCAGTATTTT.

This clone has a handful of counts. DNA of the CDR3: TGTGCCAGCAGCCGGACAGGTTCGAATCAGCCCCAGCATTTT. Its protein product is CASSRTGSNQPQHF. J is TRBJ1-5 and V is TRBV9, with 7 bases identical to TRBD1. V was clipped by 4 bases and J by 4 bases; unmatched bases: 5. CDR1 and CDR2 from the germline V gene are SGDLS and YYNGEE. This CDR3 has 14 amino acids.

The V gene is TRBV19, the J gene TRBJ1-3, with 9 bases lining up with TRBD1. CDR3 length equals 17 residues. V was clipped by 3 bases and J by 1 base; unmatched bases: 7. From germline, CDR1 is LNHDA and CDR2 SQIVND (reference sequence). Here the CDR3 DNA reads TGTGCCAGTAGTATCCTCGGACAGGGGATTTCTGGAAACACCATATATTTT. This gives the protein CASSILGQGISGNTIYF.

The chain recombines TRBV30 with TRBJ1-2, with a possible D match to TRBD1 (5 bases). This CDR3 comprises 13 residues. Trimming left V 5 bases short and J 6 bases short, with 16 bases between. Germline assignment: CDR1 GTSNPN and CDR2 SVGIG (reference sequence). CDR3 nucleotide sequence: TGTGCCTGGGAGCCAGGGAATAGTGATGGCTACACCTTC. This translates into CAWEPGNSDGYTF.

This rearrangement joins TRBV7-9 to TRBJ2-7; D may be TRBD2 (6 bases). Trimming removed 4 bases from V and 4 bases from J, with 14 bases in between. CDR3 size: 14 residues. The germline gives CDR1 SEHNR, CDR2 FQNEAQ (reference sequence). CDR3 protein: CASSSRDSIYEQYF. As DNA, the CDR3 is TGTGCCAGCAGCTCCCGGGACTCTATTTACGAGCAGTACTTC.

In regard to this clone: Additional DNA sequences in this sample encode the identical CDR3. The J gene is TRBJ2-3, the V gene TRBV5-1; 8 nucleotides line up with TRBD2. Germline V lookup: CDR1 SGHRS, CDR2 YFSETQ. The CDR3 length is 16 residues. V was clipped by 2 bases and J by 0 bases; unmatched bases: 5. The CDR3 sequence: CASSFSGGTSTDTQYF. In DNA, the CDR3 is TGCGCCAGCAGCTTCAGCGGGGGAACTAGCACAGATACGCAGTATTTT.

J is TRBJ2-3 and V is TRBV1; TRBD2 was called by the table and not checked on the DNA. TRBV1 is a pseudogene. The CDR3 sequence is 16 residues long. The DNA of the CDR3 is TGCACCAGCAGCCAAATTGGGGGGGGAAGCACAGATACGCAGTATTTT. It encodes CTSSQIGGGSTDTQYF.

This clone was seen a few times. The chain is built from TRBV14 and TRBJ2-2; no clear D. The CDR3 covers 15 residues. V was pared by 2 bases and J by 2 bases, with 9 bases between. The germline gives CDR1 SGHDN, CDR2 FVKESK. The CDR3 region is CASSQRRVNTGELFF. The CDR3 nucleotides read TGTGCCAGCAGCCAAAGACGGGTAAACACCGGGGAGCTGTTTTTT.

This clone was detected only a few times. The chain couples TRBV20-1 to TRBJ1-3; D ambiguous. The CDR3 consists of 11 residues. Germline values: CDR1 DFQATT, CDR2 SNEGSKA (reference sequence). The ends were cut back, 3 bases at V and 4 bases at J, with 4 bases in the middle. CDR3 sequence reads: CSARRGNTIYF. CDR3 nucleotide sequence: TGCAGTGCTAGGAGAGGAAACACCATATATTTT.

The chain has TRBV2 and TRBJ2-5; D perhaps matches TRBD1 (5 bases). The CDR3 runs to 15 residues. V was trimmed by 7 bases and J by 5 bases, leaving 20 bases between them. The V gene's germline CDR1 is SNHLY and CDR2 FYNNEI. The CDR3 nucleotides are TGTGCCAGCACCGCGTCGGACACCAAGGGGGAGACCCAGTACTTC. Protein: CASTASDTKGETQYF.

The gene calls are TRBV6-5 and TRBJ1-2, with TRBD1 identical over 8 bases. CDR1 is MNHEY and CDR2 is SVGAGI in the germline V gene. CDR3 length: 16 amino acids. V gave up 1 base and J gave up 5 bases; unmatched junction bases: 9. The CDR3 loop is CASSYYSGGAYYGYTF. The CDR3 DNA follows: TGTGCCAGCAGTTACTATTCAGGGGGCGCCTATTATGGCTACACCTTC.

This chain links TRBV2 with TRBJ2-5; D may be TRBD2 (6 bases). This CDR3 spans 14 amino acids. Germline lookup yields CDR1 SNHLY and CDR2 FYNNEI. The germline V and J ends were trimmed by 6 bases and 5 bases, with 16 bases remaining between them. CDR3 nucleotide sequence: TGTGCCAGCAGGGTCGGGCTTCGGGGGGAGACCCAGTACTTC. It codes for CASRVGLRGETQYF.

The rearrangement links TRBV5-5 to TRBJ2-5; TRBD1 agrees at 7 bases. The tail of the sequence fits TRBJ2-7 better, so the J call may be wrong. Germline lookup yields CDR1 SGHKS and CDR2 YYEKEE (reference sequence). The length of the CDR3 is 14 residues. The CDR3 sequence: CASRKQGTRNEQYF. The CDR3 bases are TGTGCCAGCAGAAAACAGGGGACGAGAAACGAGCAGTACTTC.

The rearrangement links TRBV7-2 to TRBJ2-7, with a possible D match to TRBD2 (6 bases). V was shortened by 4 bases and J by 3 bases, with 19 bases between the two germline ends. The CDR3 is 16 residues long. Looked up from germline, CDR1 is SGHTA and CDR2 is FQGNSA. CDR3 sequence reads: CASSSWPRGRHYEQYF. CDR3 bases: TGTGCCAGCAGCTCTTGGCCGCGGGGACGCCACTACGAGCAGTACTTC.

This rearrangement joins TRBV9 to TRBJ2-4; the D gene is possibly TRBD1 (6 bases). Germline assignment: CDR1 SGDLS and CDR2 YYNGEE. Trimming cost V 0 bases and J 12 bases, with 16 bases left between them. The CDR3 runs to 14 residues. This CDR3 is CASSVASNQGHQYF. The CDR3 DNA sequence: TGTGCCAGCAGCGTAGCTTCTAATCAGGGGCATCAGTACTTC.